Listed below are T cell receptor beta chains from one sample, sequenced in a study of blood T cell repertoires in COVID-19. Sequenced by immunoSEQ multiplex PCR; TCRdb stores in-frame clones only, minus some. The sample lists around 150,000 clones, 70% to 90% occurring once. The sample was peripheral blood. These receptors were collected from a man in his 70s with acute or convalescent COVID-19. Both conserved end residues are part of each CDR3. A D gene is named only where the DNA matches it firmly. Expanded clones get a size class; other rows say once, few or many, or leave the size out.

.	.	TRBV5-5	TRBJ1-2	TGTGCCAGCAGCTTGGAGGCGGACCAGCGGATATATGGCTACACCTTC	CASSLEADQRIYGYTF
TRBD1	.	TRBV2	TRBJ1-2	TGTGCCAGCAGTGAAATTTGGACAGGGGGCCGCTATGGCTACACCTTC	CASSEIWTGGRYGYTF
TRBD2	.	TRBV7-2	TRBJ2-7	TGTGCCAGCAGCGGCCGACTAGCGGGCGGTCTCAGATTC	CASSGRLAGGLRF
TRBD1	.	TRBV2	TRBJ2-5	TGTGCCAGCAGTGAACCCCCGGGACAGGGGGAGACCCAGTACTTC	CASSEPPGQGETQYF
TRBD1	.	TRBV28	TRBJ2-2	TGTGCCAGCAGTCCCTCCGGGACAGCGAACACCGGGGAGCTGTTTTTT	CASSPSGTANTGELFF
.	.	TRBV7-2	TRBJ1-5	TGTGCCAGCAGCTTACGGGTGAGCAATCAGCCCCAGCATTTT	CASSLRVSNQPQHF
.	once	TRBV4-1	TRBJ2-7	TGCGCCAGCAGCCAAGATGGGGCAGGGACCTACGAGCAGTACTTC	CASSQDGAGTYEQYF
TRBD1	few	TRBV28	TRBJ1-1	TGTGCCAGCAGTAGGTCTGACAGGGAATACACTGAAGCTTTCTTT	CASSRSDREYTEAFF
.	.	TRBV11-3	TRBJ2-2	TGTGCCAGCAGCTTAGGGCGGGCAGTCGCGAACACCGGGGAGCTGTTTTTT	CASSLGRAVANTGELFF
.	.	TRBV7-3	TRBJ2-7	TGTGCCAGCAGCCCTCATAGCGGACCTTCCTACGAGCAGTACTTC	CASSPHSGPSYEQYF
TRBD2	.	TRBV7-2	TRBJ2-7	TGTGCCAGCAGCTTAACTAGCGGTCCCTACGAGCAGTACTTC	CASSLTSGPYEQYF
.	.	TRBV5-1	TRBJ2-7	TGCGCCAGCAGCAACTCACTAGCTCGGTCCTACGAGCAGTACTTC	CASSNSLARSYEQYF
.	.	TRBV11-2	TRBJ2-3	TGTGCCAGCAGCCCCCACAGGGTCGCAGATACGCAGTATTTT	CASSPHRVADTQYF
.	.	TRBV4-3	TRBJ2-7	TGCGCCAGCAGCCAAGGCACCGAACAGGGAAAGTACTTC	CASSQGTEQGKYF
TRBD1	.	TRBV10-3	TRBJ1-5	TGTGCCATCAGTGAAGGGACAGGGGTCAATCAGCCCCAGCATTTT	CAISEGTGVNQPQHF
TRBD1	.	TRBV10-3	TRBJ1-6	TGTGCCATCAGACCGACAGGGGAGGATTCACCCCTCCACTTT	CAIRPTGEDSPLHF
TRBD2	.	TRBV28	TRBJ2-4	TGTGCCAGCAGTCTTAGCGGGAGTCTAGCCAAAAACATTCAGTACTTC	CASSLSGSLAKNIQYF
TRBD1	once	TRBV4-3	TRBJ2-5	TGCGCCAGCAGCCAAGAGACAGGGGGTTTGGAGACCCAGTACTTC	CASSQETGGLETQYF
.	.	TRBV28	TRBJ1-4	TGTGCCAGCAGCCGGGACTCTAATGAAAAACTGTTTTTT	CASSRDSNEKLFF
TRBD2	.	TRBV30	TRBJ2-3	TGTGCCTGGAGTGGGGGGACTAGCGGGAGGTTGGATACGCAGTATTTT	CAWSGGTSGRLDTQYF
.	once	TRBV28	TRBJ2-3	TGTGCCAGCAGTTTAATCGGCGGGATGGCGACAGATACGCAGTATTTT	CASSLIGGMATDTQYF
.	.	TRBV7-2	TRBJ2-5	TGTGCCAGCAAACCCAGGGCAAGGGAGACCCAGTACTTC	CASKPRARETQYF
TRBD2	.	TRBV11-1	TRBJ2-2	TGTGCCAGCAGCTTAAGAGCGGGAGAGTACACCGGGGAGCTGTTTTTT	CASSLRAGEYTGELFF
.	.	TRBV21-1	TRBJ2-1	TGTGCCAGCAGCGAAAGGGGGGGACAATACAATGAGCAGTTCTTC	CASSERGGQYNEQFF
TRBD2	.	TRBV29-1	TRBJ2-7	TGCAGCGTTCAGCTCGGACTAGCGGGAGGGGGCGAGCAGTACTTC	CSVQLGLAGGGEQYF
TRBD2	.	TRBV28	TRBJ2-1	TGTGCCAGCACTCCATTCAGCGGGACTTCCTACAATGAGCAGTTCTTC	CASTPFSGTSYNEQFF
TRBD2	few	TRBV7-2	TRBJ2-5	TGTGCCAGCAGACGGACTAGCGGTTACCAAGAGACCCAGTACTTC	CASRRTSGYQETQYF
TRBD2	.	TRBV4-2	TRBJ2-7	TGTGCCAGCAGCCAAGGACTAGCGGGAGAAGGTGAGCAGTACTTC	CASSQGLAGEGEQYF
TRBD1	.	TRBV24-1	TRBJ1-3	TGTGCCACCAGTGATGGGACAGTAGCAAACACCATATATTTT	CATSDGTVANTIYF
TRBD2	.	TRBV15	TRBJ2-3	TGTGCCACCAGCAGTGGTTTACTAGCGGGAACGGGGGATACGCAGTATTTT	CATSSGLLAGTGDTQYF
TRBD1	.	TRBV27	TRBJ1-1	TGTGCCAGCAGTACGGACAGGGGAGGGACTGAAGCTTTCTTT	CASSTDRGGTEAFF
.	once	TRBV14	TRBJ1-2	TGTGCCAGCAGCCAAGGGAAGGGAGAATATGGCTACACCTTC	CASSQGKGEYGYTF
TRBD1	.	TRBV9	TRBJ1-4	TGTGCCAGCAGCGCGGACAGGGGGCGCCCCGGTGAAAAACTGTTTTTT	CASSADRGRPGEKLFF
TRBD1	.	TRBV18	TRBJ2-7	TGTGCCAGCTCACCTTTAAGGACAGGAAACTACGAGCAGTACTTC	CASSPLRTGNYEQYF
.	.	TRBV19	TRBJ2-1	TGTGCCAGTAGGTCAGGACTAAGCTCCTACAATGAGCAGTTCTTC	CASRSGLSSYNEQFF
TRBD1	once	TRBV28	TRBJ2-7	TGTGCCACCACCCGGGACAGCTCCTACGAGCAGTACTTC	CATTRDSSYEQYF
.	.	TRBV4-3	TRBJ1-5	TGCGCCAGCAGCCAAGCGTGGGGGCGCAATCAGCCCCAGCATTTT	CASSQAWGRNQPQHF
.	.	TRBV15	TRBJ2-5	TGTGCCACCAGCAGAGATTGGAGAGAAACCAGGGGTTACCAAGAGACCCAGTACTTC	CATSRDWRETRGYQETQYF
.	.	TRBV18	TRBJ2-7	TGTGCCAGCTCACAAAACGCAGGGGGGACTTACGAGCAGTACTTC	CASSQNAGGTYEQYF
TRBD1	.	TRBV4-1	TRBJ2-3	TGCGCCAGCAGCCAAGGGACAGGGAGCACAGATACGCAGTATTTT	CASSQGTGSTDTQYF
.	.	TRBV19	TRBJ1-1	TGTGCCAGTAGTACCTCAAGGGGTACTGAAGCTTTCTTT	CASSTSRGTEAFF
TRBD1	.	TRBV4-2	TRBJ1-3	TGTGCCAGCAGCCAAGGGGACAGGGTATTATCTGGAAACACCATATATTTT	CASSQGDRVLSGNTIYF